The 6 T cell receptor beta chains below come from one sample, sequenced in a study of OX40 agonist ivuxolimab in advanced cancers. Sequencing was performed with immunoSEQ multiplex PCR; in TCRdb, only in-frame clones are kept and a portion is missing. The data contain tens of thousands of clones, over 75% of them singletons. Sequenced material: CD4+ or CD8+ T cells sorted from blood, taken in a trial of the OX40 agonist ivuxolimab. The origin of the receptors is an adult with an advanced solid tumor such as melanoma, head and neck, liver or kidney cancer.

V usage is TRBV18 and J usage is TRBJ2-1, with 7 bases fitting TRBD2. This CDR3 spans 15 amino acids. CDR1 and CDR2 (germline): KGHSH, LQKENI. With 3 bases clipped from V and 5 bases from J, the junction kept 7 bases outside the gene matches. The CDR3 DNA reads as TGTGCCAGCTCACCTCGACTAGCCTTGAACAATGAGCAGTTCTTC. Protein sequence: CASSPRLALNNEQFF.

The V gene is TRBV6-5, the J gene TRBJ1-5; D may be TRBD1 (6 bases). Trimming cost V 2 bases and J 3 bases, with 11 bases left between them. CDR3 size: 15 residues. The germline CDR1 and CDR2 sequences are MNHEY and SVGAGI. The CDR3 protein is CASSYTDSINQPQHF. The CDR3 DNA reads TGTGCCAGCAGTTACACGGACAGCATCAATCAGCCCCAGCATTTT.

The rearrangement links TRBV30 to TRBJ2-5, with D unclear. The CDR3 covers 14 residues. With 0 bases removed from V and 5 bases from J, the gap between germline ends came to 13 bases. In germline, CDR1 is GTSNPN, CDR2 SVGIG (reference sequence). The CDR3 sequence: CAWSVPEYRETQYF. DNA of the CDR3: TGTGCCTGGAGTGTACCTGAGTACCGGGAGACCCAGTACTTC.

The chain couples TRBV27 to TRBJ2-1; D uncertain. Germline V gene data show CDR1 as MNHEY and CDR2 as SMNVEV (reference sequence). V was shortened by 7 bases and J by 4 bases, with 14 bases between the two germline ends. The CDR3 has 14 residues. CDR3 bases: TGTGCCAGCACCCCCCAAAGAAATTACAATGAGCAGTTCTTC. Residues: CASTPQRNYNEQFF.

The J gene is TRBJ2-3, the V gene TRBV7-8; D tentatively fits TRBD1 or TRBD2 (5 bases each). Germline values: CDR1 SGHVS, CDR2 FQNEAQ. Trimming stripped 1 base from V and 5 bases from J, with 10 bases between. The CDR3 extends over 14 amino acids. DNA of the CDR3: TGTGCCAGCAGCTTAGGGGGGTCCATAGATACGCAGTATTTT. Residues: CASSLGGSIDTQYF.

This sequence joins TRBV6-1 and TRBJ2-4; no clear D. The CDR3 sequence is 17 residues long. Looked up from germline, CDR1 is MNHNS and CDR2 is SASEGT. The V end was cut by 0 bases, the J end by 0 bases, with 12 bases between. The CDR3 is CASSEASMSLAKNIQYF. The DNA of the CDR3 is TGTGCCAGCAGTGAAGCGTCGATGTCCTTAGCCAAAAACATTCAGTACTTC.